This T cell receptor (beta chain) was sequenced in a study of T cells in Graves' hyperthyroidism and ophthalmopathy (dated by TCRdb to the late 2010s). About the study as a whole: To identify distinguishing TCR V-J signatures, a discovery cohort of about a hundred patients was used, comprising 43 with Graves' ophthalmopathy and 57 with stable Graves' hyperthyroidism. Prospective prediction of ophthalmopathy was tested in an independent validation cohort consisting of about 20 hyperthyroidism patients and approximately 16 patients who later progressed to ophthalmopathy. The 80 to 100 discovery patients were randomly divided into training and test sets at a 7:3 ratio. In addition, the study compared T-cell repertoires in thyroid tissue and in blood from roughly six Graves' hyperthyroidism patients. Once sampling was done, hyperthyroidism patients were given methimazole at a starting dose of 30 mg daily, whereas ophthalmopathy patients were given high-dose intravenous methylprednisolone. According to the paper, TCR Vbeta CDR3 sequencing was carried out on 120 to 150 peripheral blood samples, which came from some 41 ophthalmopathy, about 75 hyperthyroidism and some 17 progressor patients.

The CDR3 covers 13 residues, taking in both the cysteine and the phenylalanine. Kept here is only the CDR3 DNA, which spans 39 bases and is read in frame from base 1. Taken from the germline V gene, the CDR1 and CDR2 loops are SGHVS and FNYEAQ. V is cut by 6 bases and J by 7 bases, and the space between the germline ends is 12 bases. Points on this clonotype: The target of this receptor is not known. The input lacks base qualities; no much larger clone sits a single base away.

Amplification of TCR beta CDR3 regions was carried out from RNA transcripts. The TCR CDR3 was subjected to a first round of RT-PCR using the HTBI primer set and the Qiagen OneStep RT-PCR kit. Libraries were constructed in a second round of multiplex PCR, after which size selection and purification were performed. The libraries were sequenced on an Illumina HiSeq2000 using paired-end 100 bp reads. The source study handled its data this way. SOAPnuke was used to process the raw data, throwing out any read that contained adapters or uncalled bases, had a mean Phred below 15, or lacked an exact constant-primer or identifier match. COPE v1.2.5 was used to merge high-quality paired reads, and clonotypes were defined as unique nucleotide sequences. MiTCR v1.1 was used to align clonotypes to the IMGT TRBV, TRBD and TRBJ reference segments. The analysis was restricted to V-J combinations with a frequency above 0.0001, which together covered just over 99% of the repertoires. The TCS score was defined as the ratio of F50 (clonal expansion) to E x V (chaos), calculated using BLOSUM62-based TCRdist between CDR3 peptides within each V-J. Welch's t-statistics and random forest reduced fewer than 550 V-J features to under 15, which were used in a naive Bayes classifier (R e1071). Thyroid-blood repertoire similarity was quantified with the Morisita-Horn index. Clones were called with MiXCR by TCRdb after fastp trimmed the public reads at Q25, and only in-frame beta chains were retained. Each record represents a unique CDR3 protein, reported with the most common genes and DNA among its rows. V and J calls and clone size were set by TCRdb, not the authors. This sample gives 550,000 to 700,000 distinct CDR3 sequences in total; under 60% of them show up just once. Roughly 19% of the sample goes to the ten largest clones.

Findings and caveats that apply to the study as a whole: A 13 V-J signature model separated ophthalmopathy from stable hyperthyroidism, with about 90% sensitivity and roughly 84% specificity in cross-validation and 80%/75% in testing. No statistical method was used to set the sample size in advance, and investigators knew the group allocation. Most expanded thyroid clonotypes (frequency above 0.001) were also detected in blood, a finding suggesting that blood repertoires may reflect thyroid immune responses. In validation, the model predicted progression to ophthalmopathy with 55% to 71% sensitivity and over 72% specificity, a median of about six months before onset.

The study excluded patients with uncontrolled infections, other autoimmune diseases, pregnancy or lactation. Diagnoses relied on clinical symptoms, serum thyroxine and TRAb, thyroid ultrasound and orbital computed tomography. Trizol reagent was used to extract total RNA, and RNA quality was then checked on an Agilent 2100 Bioanalyzer. The sequence was obtained from an adult woman with Graves' disease, either hyperthyroidism or ophthalmopathy (not recorded which). The rearranged segments are TRBV7-6 and TRBJ2-2, and TRBD1 may be the D gene, going by 6 matching bases. Specimen: peripheral blood or thyroid tissue (not recorded which). The CDR3 protein: CASRGTGNGELFF. The bases are TGTGCCAGCAGAGGTACAGGGAACGGGGAGCTGTTTTTT.